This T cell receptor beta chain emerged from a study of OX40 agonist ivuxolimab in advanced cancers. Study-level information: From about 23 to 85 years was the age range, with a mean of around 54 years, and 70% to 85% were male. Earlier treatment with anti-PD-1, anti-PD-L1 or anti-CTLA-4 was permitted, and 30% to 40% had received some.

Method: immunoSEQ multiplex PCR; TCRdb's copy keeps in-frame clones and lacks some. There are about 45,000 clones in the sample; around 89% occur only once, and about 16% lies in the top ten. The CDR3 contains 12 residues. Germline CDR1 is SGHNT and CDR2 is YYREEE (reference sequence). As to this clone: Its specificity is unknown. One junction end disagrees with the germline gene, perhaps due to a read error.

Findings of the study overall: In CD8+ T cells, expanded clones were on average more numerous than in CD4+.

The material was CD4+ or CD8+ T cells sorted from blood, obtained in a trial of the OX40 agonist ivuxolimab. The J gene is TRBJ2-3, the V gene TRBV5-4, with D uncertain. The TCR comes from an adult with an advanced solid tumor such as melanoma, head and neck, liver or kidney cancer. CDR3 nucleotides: TGTGCCAGCAGCCCCGACATGGCAGGCCCCCGGTTT. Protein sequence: CASSPDMAGPRF.